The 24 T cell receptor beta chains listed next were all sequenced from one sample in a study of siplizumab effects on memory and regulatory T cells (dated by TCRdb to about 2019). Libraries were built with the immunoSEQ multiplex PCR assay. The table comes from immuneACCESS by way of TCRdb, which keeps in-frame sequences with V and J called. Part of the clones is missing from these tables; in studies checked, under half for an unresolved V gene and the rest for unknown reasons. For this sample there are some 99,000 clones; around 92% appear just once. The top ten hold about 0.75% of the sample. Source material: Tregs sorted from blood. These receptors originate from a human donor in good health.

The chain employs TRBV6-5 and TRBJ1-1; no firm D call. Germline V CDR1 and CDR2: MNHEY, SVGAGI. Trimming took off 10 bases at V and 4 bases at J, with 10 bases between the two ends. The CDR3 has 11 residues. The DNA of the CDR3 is TGTGCCACCCATTCTGGCACTGAAGCTTTCTTT. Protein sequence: CATHSGTEAFF.

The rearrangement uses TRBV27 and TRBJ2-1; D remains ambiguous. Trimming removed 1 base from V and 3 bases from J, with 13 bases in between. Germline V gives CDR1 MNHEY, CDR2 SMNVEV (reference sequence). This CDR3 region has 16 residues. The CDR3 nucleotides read TGTGCCAGCAGTTTATTTCGTGCACAGAGCTACAATGAGCAGTTCTTC. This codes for CASSLFRAQSYNEQFF.

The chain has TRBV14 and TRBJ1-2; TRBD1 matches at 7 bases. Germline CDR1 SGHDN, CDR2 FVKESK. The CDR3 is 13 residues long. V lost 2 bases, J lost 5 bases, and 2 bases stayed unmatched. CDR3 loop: CASSQQTGYGYTF. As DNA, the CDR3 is TGTGCCAGCAGCCAACAGACAGGGTATGGCTACACCTTC.

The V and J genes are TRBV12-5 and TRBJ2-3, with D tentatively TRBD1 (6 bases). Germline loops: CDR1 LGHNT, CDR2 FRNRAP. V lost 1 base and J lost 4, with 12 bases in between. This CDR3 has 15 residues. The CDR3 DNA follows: TGTGCTAGTGGTTTGGGTGCAGGGGATGCAGATACGCAGTATTTT. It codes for CASGLGAGDADTQYF.

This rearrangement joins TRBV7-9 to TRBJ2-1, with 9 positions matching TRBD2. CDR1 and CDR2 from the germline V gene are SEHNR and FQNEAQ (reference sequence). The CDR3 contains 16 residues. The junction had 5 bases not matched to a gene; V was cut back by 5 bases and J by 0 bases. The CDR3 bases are TGTGCCAGCAGCCACAGGACTAGCGCCTCCTACAATGAGCAGTTCTTC. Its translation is CASSHRTSASYNEQFF.

CDR3 loop: CASSDWDDTYEQYF. The CDR3 coding sequence is TGTGCCAGCAGTGATTGGGACGACACCTACGAGCAGTACTTC. The V call is TRBV6-4, the J call TRBJ2-7; D tentatively reads TRBD1 or TRBD2 (5 bases each). The germline V gene has CDR1 MRHNA and CDR2 SNTAGT. Trimming left V 3 bases short and J 2 bases short, with 11 bases between. The CDR3 covers 14 residues.

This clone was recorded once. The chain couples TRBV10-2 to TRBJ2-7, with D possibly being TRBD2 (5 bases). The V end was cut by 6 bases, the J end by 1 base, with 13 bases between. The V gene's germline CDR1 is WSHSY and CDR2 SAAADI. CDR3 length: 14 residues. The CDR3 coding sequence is TGCGCCAGCAGGTCCGCGGGTGTTTCCTACGAGCAGTACTTC. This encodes CASRSAGVSYEQYF.

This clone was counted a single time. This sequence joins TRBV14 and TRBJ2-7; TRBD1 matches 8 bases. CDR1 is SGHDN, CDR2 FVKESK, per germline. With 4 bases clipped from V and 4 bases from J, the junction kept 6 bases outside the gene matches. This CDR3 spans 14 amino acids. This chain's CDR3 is CASSPRRQGYEQYF. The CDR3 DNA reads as TGTGCCAGCAGCCCACGTCGACAGGGGTACGAGCAGTACTTC.

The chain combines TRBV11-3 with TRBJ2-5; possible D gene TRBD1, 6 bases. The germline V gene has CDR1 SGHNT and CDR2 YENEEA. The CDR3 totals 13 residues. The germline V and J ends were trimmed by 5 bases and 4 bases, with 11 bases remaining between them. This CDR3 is CASSAQGLETQYF. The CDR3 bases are TGTGCCAGCAGCGCTCAGGGGCTAGAGACCCAGTACTTC.

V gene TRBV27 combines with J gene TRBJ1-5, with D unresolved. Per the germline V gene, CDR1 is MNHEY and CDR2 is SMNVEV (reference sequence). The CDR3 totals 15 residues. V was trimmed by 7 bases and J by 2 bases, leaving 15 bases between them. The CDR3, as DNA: TGTGCCAGCAAGTATTGGGGTTTCGGCAATCAGCCCCAGCATTTT. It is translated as CASKYWGFGNQPQHF.

As DNA, the CDR3 is TGTGCCAGCAGCCACCCGGGACAGGGCACCTATGGCTACACCTTC. It encodes CASSHPGQGTYGYTF. V and J are TRBV7-9 and TRBJ1-2; 9 nucleotides match TRBD1. V was clipped by 5 bases and J by 4 bases; unmatched bases: 8. Germline V gene sequence: CDR1 SEHNR, CDR2 FQNEAQ (reference sequence). The CDR3 is made up of 15 amino acids.

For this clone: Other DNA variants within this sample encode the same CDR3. CDR3: CASSLGWNTEAFF. The DNA for the CDR3 is TGTGCCAGCAGTCTAGGATGGAACACTGAAGCTTTCTTT. V usage is TRBV6-5 and J usage is TRBJ1-1; D is unresolved. V gave up 5 bases and J gave up 1 base, with 8 bases separating them. Germline V gene data show CDR1 as MNHEY and CDR2 as SVGAGI. This CDR3 has 13 amino acids.

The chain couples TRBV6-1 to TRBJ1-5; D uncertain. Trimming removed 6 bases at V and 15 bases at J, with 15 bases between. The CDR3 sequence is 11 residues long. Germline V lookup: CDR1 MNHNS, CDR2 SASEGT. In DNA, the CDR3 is TGTGCCAGCAGGGGCGCCTACCCATGGCATTTT. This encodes CASRGAYPWHF.

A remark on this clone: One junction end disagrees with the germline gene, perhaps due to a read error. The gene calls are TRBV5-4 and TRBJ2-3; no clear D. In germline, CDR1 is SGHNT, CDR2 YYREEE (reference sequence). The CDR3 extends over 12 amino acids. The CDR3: CAGSLLQDTQYF. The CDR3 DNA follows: TGTGCCGGCAGCTTGCTGCAGGATACGCAGTATTTT.

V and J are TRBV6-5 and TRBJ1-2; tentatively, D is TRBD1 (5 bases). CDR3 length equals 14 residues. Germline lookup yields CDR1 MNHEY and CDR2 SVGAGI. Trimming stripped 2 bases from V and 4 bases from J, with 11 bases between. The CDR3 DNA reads TGTGCCAGCAGTTACAAGGGACGGAGCTATGGCTACACCTTC. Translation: CASSYKGRSYGYTF.

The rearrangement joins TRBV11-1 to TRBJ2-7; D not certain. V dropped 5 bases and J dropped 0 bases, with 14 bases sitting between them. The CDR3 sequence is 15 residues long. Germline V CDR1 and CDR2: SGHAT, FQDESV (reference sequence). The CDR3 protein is CASSKEVFGSYEQYF. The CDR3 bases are TGTGCCAGCAGCAAAGAGGTCTTCGGCTCCTACGAGCAGTACTTC.

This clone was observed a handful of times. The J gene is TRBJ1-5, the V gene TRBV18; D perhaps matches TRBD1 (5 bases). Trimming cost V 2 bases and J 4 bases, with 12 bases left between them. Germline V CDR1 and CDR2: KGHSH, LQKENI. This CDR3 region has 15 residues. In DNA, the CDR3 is TGTGCCAGCTCACCAGTTGAGGGGTTGAATCAGCCCCAGCATTTT. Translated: CASSPVEGLNQPQHF.

CDR3 region: CASRHGTLRNQPQHF. CDR3 DNA: TGTGCCAGCAGGCATGGGACATTACGCAATCAGCCCCAGCATTTT. The chain links TRBV6-1 to TRBJ1-5, with D tentatively TRBD1 (6 bases). The V gene's germline CDR1 is MNHNS and CDR2 SASEGT. V was trimmed by 6 bases and J by 2 bases, leaving 14 bases between them. This CDR3 has 15 residues.

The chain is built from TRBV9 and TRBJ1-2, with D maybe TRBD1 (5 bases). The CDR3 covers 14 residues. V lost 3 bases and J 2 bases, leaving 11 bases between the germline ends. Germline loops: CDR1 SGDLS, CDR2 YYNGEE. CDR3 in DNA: TGTGCCAGCAGCGCCCTCAGGGCGAACTATGGCTACACCTTC. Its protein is CASSALRANYGYTF.

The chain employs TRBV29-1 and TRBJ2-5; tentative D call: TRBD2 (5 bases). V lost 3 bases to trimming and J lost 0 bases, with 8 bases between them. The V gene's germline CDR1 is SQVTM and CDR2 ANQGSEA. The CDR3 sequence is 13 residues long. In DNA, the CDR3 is TGCAGCGTTGATGAGCGGAACCAAGAGACCCAGTACTTC. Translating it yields CSVDERNQETQYF.

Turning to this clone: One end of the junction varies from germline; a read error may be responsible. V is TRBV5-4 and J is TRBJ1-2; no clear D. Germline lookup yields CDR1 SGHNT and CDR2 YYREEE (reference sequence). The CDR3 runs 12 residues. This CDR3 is CASSLVKGSQLF. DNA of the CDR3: TGTGCCAGCAGCTTGGTTAAGGGATCCCAGTTGTTC.

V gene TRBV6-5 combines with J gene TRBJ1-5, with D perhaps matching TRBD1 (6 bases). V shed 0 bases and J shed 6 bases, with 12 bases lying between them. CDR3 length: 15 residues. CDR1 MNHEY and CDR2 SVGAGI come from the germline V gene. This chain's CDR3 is CASSYSNRAGQPQHF. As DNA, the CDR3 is TGTGCCAGCAGTTACTCGAACAGGGCCGGTCAGCCCCAGCATTTT.

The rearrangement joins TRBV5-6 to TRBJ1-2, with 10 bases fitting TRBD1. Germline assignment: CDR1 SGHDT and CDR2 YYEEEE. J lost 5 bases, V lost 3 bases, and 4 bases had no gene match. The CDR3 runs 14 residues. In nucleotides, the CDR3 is TGTGCCAGCAGCTCGGACAGGGGGACTTATGGCTACACCTTC. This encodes CASSSDRGTYGYTF.

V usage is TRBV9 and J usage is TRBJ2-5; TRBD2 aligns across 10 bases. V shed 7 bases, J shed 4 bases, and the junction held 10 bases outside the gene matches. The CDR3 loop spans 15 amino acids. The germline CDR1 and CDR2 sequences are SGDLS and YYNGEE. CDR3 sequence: CASSSSGRMGETQYF. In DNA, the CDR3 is TGTGCCAGCTCCTCTAGCGGGAGAATGGGAGAGACCCAGTACTTC. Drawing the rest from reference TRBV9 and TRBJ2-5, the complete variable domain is DSGVTQTPKHLITATGQRVTLRCSPRSGDLSVYWYQQSLDQGLQFLIQYYNGEERAKGNILERFSAQQFPDLHSELNLSSLELGDSALYFCASSSSGRMGETQYFGPGTRLLVL.